These 30 T cell receptor beta chains originate from one sample sequenced in a study of read filtering for tumor transcriptome and immune sequencing. From around 440 ng of RNA, a library with molecular barcoded alpha/delta and beta/gamma adaptors was made. TCRdb re-derived calls from the reads in MiXCR, one entry per CDR3 protein. The sample has more than 55,000 distinct CDR3 sequences; 20% to 25% are singletons. Sequencing was performed on a population of CD138-negative cells sorted from bone marrow. All receptors come from a donor at least 40 years old with multiple myeloma.

In its sample, this clonotype was seen many times. V and J are TRBV21-1 and TRBJ2-3. TRBV21-1 is reported as a pseudogene. The length of the CDR3 is 15 residues. The CDR3 nucleotides read TGTGCCAGCAGCAAAGTGTCGACTAGCACAGATACGCAGTATTTT. This encodes CASSKVSTSTDTQYF.

This clonotype was seen many times. This chain connects TRBV24-1 to TRBJ2-1; TRBD1 matches 12 bases. This CDR3 is 16 amino acids long. Trimming removed 3 bases from V and 6 bases from J; junction bases left unmatched: 5. Germline CDR1 reads KGHDR; CDR2 reads SFDVKD. The CDR3 DNA reads TGTGCCACCAGTGATATCGGGACAGGGGGCTTCAATGAGCAGTTCTTC. It translates to CATSDIGTGGFNEQFF.

This clonotype was counted at least ten times. The CDR3 does not end in the conserved phenylalanine or tryptophan, so this is likely a read error. The chain recombines TRBV19 with TRBJ2-1; 11 nucleotides align to TRBD2. The CDR3 covers 15 residues. Unmatched junction bases numbered 5, after V lost 6 bases and J lost 4 bases. In germline, CDR1 is LNHDA, CDR2 SQIVND (reference sequence). Written as DNA, the CDR3 is TGTGCCAGTAGCCCAAGACTAGCGGGGTACAATGAGCAGTTCTCC. It is translated as CASSPRLAGYNEQFS.

The table lists this clonotype with many counts. The rearrangement uses TRBV5-1 and TRBJ1-1; 7 bases match TRBD1. The ends lost 2 bases at V and 5 bases at J; junction bases unmatched: 9. The CDR3 is made up of 15 amino acids. Germline V gene sequence: CDR1 SGHRS, CDR2 YFSETQ. The CDR3 protein is CASSLLTGEGTEAFF. CDR3 DNA: TGCGCCAGCAGCTTACTCACAGGGGAGGGGACTGAAGCTTTCTTT.

This clonotype was recorded at least ten times. This rearrangement joins TRBV5-1 to TRBJ2-3; TRBD2 agrees at 8 bases. From germline, CDR1 is SGHRS and CDR2 YFSETQ. This CDR3 spans 17 amino acids. The junction had 10 bases not matched to a gene; V was cut back by 0 bases and J by 4 bases. The CDR3 here is CASSLEATVAGPDTQYF. In DNA, the CDR3 is TGCGCCAGCAGCTTGGAAGCCACTGTAGCGGGGCCAGATACGCAGTATTTT.

Many counts were recorded for this clonotype. The chain employs TRBV5-1 and TRBJ1-1; unclear D gene. CDR1 and CDR2 (germline): SGHRS, YFSETQ. Trimming pared 0 bases from V and 2 bases from J, leaving 8 bases between. The CDR3 spans 14 residues. DNA of the CDR3: TGCGCCAGCAGCTTGGACAGAGGAAACACTGAAGCTTTCTTT. Its protein product is CASSLDRGNTEAFF.

The chain recombines TRBV7-3 with TRBJ2-2; tentative D call: TRBD1 (6 bases). CDR1 and CDR2 (germline): SGHTA, FQGTGA. With 2 bases removed from V and 0 bases from J, the gap between germline ends came to 7 bases. The CDR3 covers 15 residues. CDR3 sequence reads: CASSLGQTNTGELFF. The DNA of the CDR3 is TGTGCCAGCAGCTTAGGACAGACGAACACCGGGGAGCTGTTTTTT.

This clonotype has a handful of counts. The chain carries TRBV20-1 and TRBJ2-2; D is tentatively TRBD1 or TRBD2 (5 bases each). Trimming cost V 0 bases and J 0 bases, with 17 bases left between them. Looked up from germline, CDR1 is DFQATT and CDR2 is SNEGSKA (reference sequence). CDR3 length: 18 amino acids. The CDR3 region is CSARDQGAGIANTGELFF. The CDR3 DNA is TGCAGTGCTAGAGATCAAGGGGCGGGCATCGCGAACACCGGGGAGCTGTTTTTT.

About this clonotype itself: One end of the junction does not line up with germline, which may come from a read error. V usage is TRBV7-2 and J usage is TRBJ2-1; D perhaps matches TRBD2 (5 bases). CDR1 and CDR2 from the germline V gene are SGHTA and FQGNSA. CDR3 length: 16 residues. The CDR3 bases are TGTGCCAGCAGCTTAACAGCTGGAGGTGGCTACAATGAGCAGCTCTTC. Protein product: CASSLTAGGGYNEQLF.

This clonotype was counted ten times or more. The gene calls are TRBV12-3 or TRBV12-4 and TRBJ2-2; D might be TRBD2 (6 bases). Trimming cost V 7 bases and J 3 bases, with 15 bases left between them. The CDR3 spans 15 residues. CDR3 protein: CASTHGGSDTGELFF. The CDR3, as DNA: TGTGCCAGCACCCATGGGGGGTCGGACACCGGGGAGCTGTTTTTT.

With respect to this clonotype: A single base separates this from a much larger clone, so it may be a read error. The V call is TRBV5-4, the J call TRBJ2-5, with D perhaps TRBD1 or TRBD2 (5 bases each). V was cut by 8 bases and J by 5 bases, with 25 bases left in between. This CDR3 region has 16 residues. Germline V gene data show CDR1 as SGHNT and CDR2 as YYREEE (reference sequence). The CDR3: CARRPGQTLSRETQYF. In DNA form, the CDR3 reads TGTGCCAGGAGACCGGGGCAAACCCTCTCCAGGGAGACCCAGTACTTC.

Only a few counts were recorded for this clonotype. The chain recombines TRBV10-3 with TRBJ1-5; D gene ambiguous. The CDR3 is 14 residues long. Germline V CDR1 and CDR2: ENHRY, SYGVKD. The V gene lost 0 bases and the J gene lost 4 bases, with 7 bases spanning the gap. The CDR3 region has the DNA TGTGCCATCAGTGAGTCGCTGGGGAATCAGCCCCAGCATTTT. This translates into CAISESLGNQPQHF.

With respect to this clonotype: This likely reflects a read error, since a far larger clone is one base away. This chain joins TRBV7-9 and TRBJ2-1, with 10 bases that match TRBD1. This CDR3 spans 16 amino acids. V shed 3 bases and J 6 bases; nucleotides not matched to a gene: 8. Germline loops: CDR1 SEHNR, CDR2 FQNEAQ (reference sequence). Written as DNA, the CDR3 is TGTGCCAGCAGCTTGATGGGGACAGGGGCGATCAATGAGCAGTTCTTC. Translating it yields CASSLMGTGAINEQFF.

This sequence joins TRBV10-3 and TRBJ2-2, with D unclear. V was clipped by 7 bases and J by 2 bases, with 14 bases between them. The length of the CDR3 is 15 residues. Germline V gives CDR1 ENHRY, CDR2 SYGVKD. This chain's CDR3 is CAITPPDTNTGELFF. Written as DNA, the CDR3 is TGTGCCATCACCCCCCCTGACACCAACACCGGGGAGCTGTTTTTT.

At least ten counts were recorded for this clonotype. The V gene is TRBV24-1, the J gene TRBJ1-4; 7 bases are shared with TRBD1. Unmatched junction bases numbered 6, after V lost 9 bases and J lost 6 bases. Germline V gene lookup returns CDR1 KGHDR and CDR2 SFDVKD. The CDR3 contains 13 residues. CDR3 nucleotide sequence: TGTGCCACCGGAGGGGGCGCCCATGAAAAACTGTTTTTT. It specifies CATGGGAHEKLFF.

In its sample, this clonotype was seen many times. Compared with germline, one end of the junction differs, possibly owing to a read error. This chain joins TRBV28 and TRBJ1-2; D unclear. This CDR3 comprises 15 residues. The germline V gene has CDR1 MDHEN and CDR2 SYDVKM. This CDR3 is CVSSSAQKKFYGYTF. Written as DNA, the CDR3 is TGTGTCAGCAGTAGTGCACAGAAAAAATTCTATGGCTACACCTTC.

This clonotype was detected once. The rearrangement uses TRBV12-3 or TRBV12-4 and TRBJ2-5, with 8 positions matching TRBD2. This CDR3 region has 15 residues. J lost 9 bases, V lost 5 bases, and 14 bases had no gene match. The CDR3 coding sequence is TGTGCCAGCAGTCGAAATAGCGGAGGGCGGGAGGCCCAGTACTTC. Translation gives CASSRNSGGREAQYF.

This clonotype was found many times. The rearrangement joins TRBV6-1 to TRBJ2-2; no definite D call. This CDR3 region has 12 residues. CDR1 is MNHNS, CDR2 SASEGT, per germline. Trimming took 6 bases from V and 3 from J, leaving 5 bases between them. As DNA, the CDR3 is TGTGCCAGCAGAGACTACACCGGGGAGCTGTTTTTT. Its translation is CASRDYTGELFF.

This clonotype was counted at least ten times. The gene calls are TRBV15 and TRBJ1-1; TRBD1 matches at 7 bases. The CDR3 runs 15 residues. Losses at the gene ends were 0 bases for V and 4 bases for J; bases not matched to a gene: 5. Germline CDR1 LNHNV, CDR2 YYDKDF (reference sequence). This chain's CDR3 is CATSRDQGVGTEAFF. The CDR3 coding sequence is TGTGCCACCAGCAGAGATCAGGGGGTGGGCACTGAAGCTTTCTTT.

This chain's CDR3 is CASSTGSLPYTF. The CDR3 DNA follows: TGTGCCAGCAGTACAGGGTCCTTACCCTACACCTTC. J is TRBJ1-2 and V is TRBV28; D may be TRBD1 (6 bases). There are 12 residues in the CDR3. Trimming cost V 5 bases and J 10 bases, with 14 bases left between them. Germline values: CDR1 MDHEN, CDR2 SYDVKM.

The CDR3 DNA is TGTGCCAGCAGTCTCACACTAGCGGGGGGGCGAGAGACCCAGTACTTC. It encodes CASSLTLAGGRETQYF. V and J are TRBV4-2 and TRBJ2-5, with 13 bases aligning to TRBD2. There are 16 residues in the CDR3. Trimming took 6 bases from V and 4 from J; bases not matched to a gene: 8. Germline V gene data show CDR1 as LGHNA and CDR2 as YNFKEQ.

On this clonotype itself: Its ends do not fully match the called genes, so a read error is possible. The rearrangement uses TRBV19 and TRBJ1-5, with unresolved D. The V gene's germline CDR1 is LNHDA and CDR2 SQIVND (reference sequence). The CDR3 has 13 residues. The CDR3 sequence: CASSSRSKQPQHF. In DNA form, the CDR3 reads TGTGCCAGTAGTAGCAGAAGCAAACAGCCTCAGCATTTT.

This clonotype has at least ten counts. The V gene is TRBV12-5, the J gene TRBJ2-2; no firm D call. Trimming took off 8 bases at V and 7 bases at J, with 14 bases between the two ends. CDR3 length: 13 amino acids. The germline V gene has CDR1 LGHNT and CDR2 FRNRAP. The CDR3 sequence is CASRLLEYGELFF. The CDR3, as DNA: TGTGCTAGTCGACTTCTGGAGTACGGGGAGCTGTTTTTT.

This chain uses TRBV7-2 with TRBJ1-2; D gene ambiguous. The CDR3 has 15 residues. Trimming removed 6 bases from V and 1 base from J, with 15 bases in between. Germline lookup yields CDR1 SGHTA and CDR2 FQGNSA. The CDR3 here is CASRVGRRSNYGYTF. The CDR3 nucleotides are TGTGCCAGCAGGGTGGGCAGGCGTAGTAACTATGGCTACACCTTC.

The rearrangement uses TRBV6-2 or TRBV6-3 and TRBJ2-1, with D unclear. V was pared by 8 bases and J by 4 bases, with 18 bases between. Germline V gene sequence: CDR1 MNHEY, CDR2 SVGEGT. The CDR3 is made up of 15 amino acids. CDR3 protein: CASWARVPLYNEQFF. The CDR3 DNA follows: TGTGCCAGCTGGGCTCGGGTCCCGTTATACAATGAGCAGTTCTTC.

CDR3 protein: CASSLELGTSSYEQYF. The DNA of the CDR3 is TGTGCCAGCAGCTTGGAACTAGGAACCAGCTCCTACGAGCAGTACTTC. This chain joins TRBV7-8 and TRBJ2-7; possibly TRBD2 for D (5 bases). Germline CDR1 is SGHVS and CDR2 is FQNEAQ. The V end was cut by 3 bases, the J end by 0 bases, with 15 bases between. This CDR3 is 16 amino acids long.

There are many counts of this clonotype. The chain recombines TRBV18 with TRBJ1-1, with D possibly TRBD1 on 5 matching bases. The V end lost 3 bases, the J end lost 2 bases, and 16 bases lay between the germline ends. The CDR3 sequence is 16 residues long. In germline, CDR1 is KGHSH, CDR2 LQKENI. CDR3 region: CASSPRGEVINTEAFF. The CDR3 DNA reads as TGTGCCAGCTCACCCCGGGGGGAGGTCATTAACACTGAAGCTTTCTTT.

This clonotype was observed at least ten times. The chain recombines TRBV14 with TRBJ1-1; the D gene is possibly TRBD1 (6 bases). The CDR3 totals 17 residues. Trimming shortened V by 2 bases and J by 0 bases, and 16 bases separated the two germline ends. Germline V CDR1 and CDR2: SGHDN, FVKESK. The CDR3 reads CASSQLLGGMLNTEAFF. CDR3 DNA: TGTGCCAGCAGCCAATTGTTAGGGGGAATGCTGAACACTGAAGCTTTCTTT.

In this sample, this clonotype turned up many times. V is TRBV5-1 and J is TRBJ2-6, with D perhaps TRBD2 (6 bases). The CDR3 loop spans 15 amino acids. V was shortened by 4 bases and J by 2 bases, with 10 bases between the two germline ends. Germline V gene data show CDR1 as SGHRS and CDR2 as YFSETQ. The CDR3 region is CASSPGGTGANVLTF. The CDR3 DNA follows: TGCGCCAGCAGCCCCGGGGGAACTGGGGCCAACGTCCTGACTTTC.

This clonotype was observed many times. The V gene is TRBV20-1, the J gene TRBJ2-7, with TRBD2 matching over 14 bases. Germline-derived CDR1 and CDR2 are DFQATT and SNEGSKA (reference sequence). The CDR3 contains 16 residues. Trimming removed 3 bases from V and 2 bases from J; junction bases left unmatched: 6. The CDR3 DNA is TGCAGTGCTAGGCGACTAGCGGGAGGGCCTGCCTACGAGCAGTACTTC. This sequence encodes CSARRLAGGPAYEQYF.